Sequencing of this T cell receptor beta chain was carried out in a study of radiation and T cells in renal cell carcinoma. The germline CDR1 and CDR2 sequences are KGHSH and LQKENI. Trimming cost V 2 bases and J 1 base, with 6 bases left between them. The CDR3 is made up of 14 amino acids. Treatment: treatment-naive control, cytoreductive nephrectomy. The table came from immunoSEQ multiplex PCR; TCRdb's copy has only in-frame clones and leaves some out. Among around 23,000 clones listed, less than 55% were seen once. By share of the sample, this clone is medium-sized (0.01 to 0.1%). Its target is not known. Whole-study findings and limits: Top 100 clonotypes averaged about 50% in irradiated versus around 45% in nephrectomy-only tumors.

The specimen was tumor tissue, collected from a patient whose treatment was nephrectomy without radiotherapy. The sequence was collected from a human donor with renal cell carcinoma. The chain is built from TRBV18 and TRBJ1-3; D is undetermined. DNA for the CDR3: TGTGCCAGCTCACCAGACATTTCTGGAAACACCATATATTTT. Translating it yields CASSPDISGNTIYF.